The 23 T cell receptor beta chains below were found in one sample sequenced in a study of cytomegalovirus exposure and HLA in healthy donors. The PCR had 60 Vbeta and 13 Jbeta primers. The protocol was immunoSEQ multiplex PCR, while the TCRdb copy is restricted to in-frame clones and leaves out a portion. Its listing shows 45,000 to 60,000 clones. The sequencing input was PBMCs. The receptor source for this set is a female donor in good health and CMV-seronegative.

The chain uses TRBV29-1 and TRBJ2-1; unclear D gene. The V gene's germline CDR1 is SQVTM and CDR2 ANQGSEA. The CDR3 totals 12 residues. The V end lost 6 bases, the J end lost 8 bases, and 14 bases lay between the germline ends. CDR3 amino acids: CSVSQAIDEQFF. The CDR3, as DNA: TGCAGCGTGTCACAAGCGATCGATGAGCAGTTCTTC.

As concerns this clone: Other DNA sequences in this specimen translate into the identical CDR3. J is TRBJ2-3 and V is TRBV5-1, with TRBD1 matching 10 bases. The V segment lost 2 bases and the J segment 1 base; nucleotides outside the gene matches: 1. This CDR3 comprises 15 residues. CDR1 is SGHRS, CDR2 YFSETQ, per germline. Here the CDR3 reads CASSFGTGGTDTQYF. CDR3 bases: TGCGCCAGCAGCTTCGGGACAGGGGGCACAGATACGCAGTATTTT. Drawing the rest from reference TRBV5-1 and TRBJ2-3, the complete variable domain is KAGVTQTPRYLIKTRGQQVTLSCSPISGHRSVSWYQQTPGQGLQFLFEYFSETQRNKGNFPGRFSGRQFSNSRSEMNVSTLELGDSALYLCASSFGTGGTDTQYFGPGTRLTVL.

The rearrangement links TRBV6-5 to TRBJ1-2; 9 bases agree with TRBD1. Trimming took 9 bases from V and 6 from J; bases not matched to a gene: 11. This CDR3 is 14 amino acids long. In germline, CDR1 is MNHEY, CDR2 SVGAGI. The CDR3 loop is CASSLTGGADGYTF. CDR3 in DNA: TGTGCCAGTAGCCTTACAGGGGGCGCAGATGGCTACACCTTC.

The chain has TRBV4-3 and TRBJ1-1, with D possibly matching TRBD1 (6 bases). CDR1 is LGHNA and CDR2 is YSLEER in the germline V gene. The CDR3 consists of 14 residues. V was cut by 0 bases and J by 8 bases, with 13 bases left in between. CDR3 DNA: TGCGCCAGCAGCCAAGACATCACTACAGGGGAAGCTTTCTTT. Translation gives CASSQDITTGEAFF.

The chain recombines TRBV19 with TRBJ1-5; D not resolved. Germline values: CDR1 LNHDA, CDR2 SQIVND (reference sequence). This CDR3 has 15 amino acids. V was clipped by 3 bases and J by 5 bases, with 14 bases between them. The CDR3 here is CASSIPAAAYQPQHF. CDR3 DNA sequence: TGTGCCAGTAGTATCCCCGCAGCAGCGTATCAGCCCCAGCATTTT.

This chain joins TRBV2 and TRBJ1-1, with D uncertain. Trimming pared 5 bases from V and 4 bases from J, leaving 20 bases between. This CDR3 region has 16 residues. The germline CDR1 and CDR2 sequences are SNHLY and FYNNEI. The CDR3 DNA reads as TGTGCCAGCAGTTTTTCGGCGAAGTGGGAGGGCACTGAAGCTTTCTTT. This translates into CASSFSAKWEGTEAFF.

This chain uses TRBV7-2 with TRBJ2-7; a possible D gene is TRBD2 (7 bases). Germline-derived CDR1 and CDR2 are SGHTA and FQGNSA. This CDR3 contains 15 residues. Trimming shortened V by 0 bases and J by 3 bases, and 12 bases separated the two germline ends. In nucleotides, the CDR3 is TGTGCCAGCAGCTTAGCGTTGGGAGGGGGCTACGAGCAGTACTTC. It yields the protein CASSLALGGGYEQYF.

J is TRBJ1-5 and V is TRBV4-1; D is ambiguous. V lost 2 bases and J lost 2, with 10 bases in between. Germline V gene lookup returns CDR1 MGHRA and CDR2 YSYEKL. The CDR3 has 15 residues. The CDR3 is CASSQSFMGNQPQHF. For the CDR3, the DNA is TGCGCCAGCAGCCAAAGCTTTATGGGCAATCAGCCCCAGCATTTT.

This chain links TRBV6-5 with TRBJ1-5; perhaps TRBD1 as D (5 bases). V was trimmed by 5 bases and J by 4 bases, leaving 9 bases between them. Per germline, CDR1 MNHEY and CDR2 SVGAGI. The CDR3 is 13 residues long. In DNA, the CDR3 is TGTGCCAGCAGTGGGGCTAGGAATCAGCCCCAGCATTTT. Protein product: CASSGARNQPQHF.

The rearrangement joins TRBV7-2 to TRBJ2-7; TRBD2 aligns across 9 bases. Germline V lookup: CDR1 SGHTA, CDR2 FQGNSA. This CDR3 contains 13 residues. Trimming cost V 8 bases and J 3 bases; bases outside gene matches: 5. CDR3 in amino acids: CASRGTSYYEQYF. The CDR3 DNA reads TGTGCCAGCCGCGGGACTAGCTACTACGAGCAGTACTTC.

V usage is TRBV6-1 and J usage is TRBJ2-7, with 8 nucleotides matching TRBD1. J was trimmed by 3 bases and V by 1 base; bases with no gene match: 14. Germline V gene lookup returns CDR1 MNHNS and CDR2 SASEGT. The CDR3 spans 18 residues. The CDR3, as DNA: TGTGCCAGCAGTGAAGAGATATCGCAGGGGGCGGCCAGCTACGAGCAGTACTTC. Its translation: CASSEEISQGAASYEQYF.

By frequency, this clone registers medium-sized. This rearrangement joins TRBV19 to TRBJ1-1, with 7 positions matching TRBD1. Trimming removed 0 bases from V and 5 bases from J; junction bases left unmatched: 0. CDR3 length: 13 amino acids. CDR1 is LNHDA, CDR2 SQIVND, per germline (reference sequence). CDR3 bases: TGTGCCAGTAGTATAGACAGGGGGACTGAAGCTTTCTTT. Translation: CASSIDRGTEAFF.

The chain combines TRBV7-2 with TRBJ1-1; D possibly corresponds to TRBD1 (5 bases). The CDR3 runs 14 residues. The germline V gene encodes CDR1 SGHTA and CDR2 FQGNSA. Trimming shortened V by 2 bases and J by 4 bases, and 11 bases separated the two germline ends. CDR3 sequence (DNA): TGTGCCAGCAGCTTATCACTGGGACTCACTGAAGCTTTCTTT. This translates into CASSLSLGLTEAFF.

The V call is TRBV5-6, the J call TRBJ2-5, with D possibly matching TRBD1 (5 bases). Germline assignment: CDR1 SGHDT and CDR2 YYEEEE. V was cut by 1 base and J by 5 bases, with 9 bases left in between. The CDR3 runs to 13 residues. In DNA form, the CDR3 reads TGTGCCAGCAGCTTGAGCAGGGCCGAGACCCAGTACTTC. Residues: CASSLSRAETQYF.

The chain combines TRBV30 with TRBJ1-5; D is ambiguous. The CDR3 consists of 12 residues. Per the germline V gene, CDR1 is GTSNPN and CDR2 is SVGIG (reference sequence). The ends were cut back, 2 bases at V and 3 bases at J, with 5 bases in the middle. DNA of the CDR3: TGTGCCTGGAGTCCCTCCAATCAGCCCCAGCATTTT. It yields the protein CAWSPSNQPQHF. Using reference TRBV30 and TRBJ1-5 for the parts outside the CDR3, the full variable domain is SQTIHQWPATLVQPVGSPLSLECTVEGTSNPNLYWYRQAAGRGLQLLFYSVGIGQISSEVPQNLSASRPQDRQFILSSKKLLLSDSGFYLCAWSPSNQPQHFGDGTRLSIL.

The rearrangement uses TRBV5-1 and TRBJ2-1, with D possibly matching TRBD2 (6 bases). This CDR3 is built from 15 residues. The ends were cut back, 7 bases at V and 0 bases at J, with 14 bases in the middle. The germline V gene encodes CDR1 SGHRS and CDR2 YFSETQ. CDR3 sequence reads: CASSTAGSSYNEQFF. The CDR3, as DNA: TGCGCCAGCTCAACTGCGGGGAGCTCCTACAATGAGCAGTTCTTC.

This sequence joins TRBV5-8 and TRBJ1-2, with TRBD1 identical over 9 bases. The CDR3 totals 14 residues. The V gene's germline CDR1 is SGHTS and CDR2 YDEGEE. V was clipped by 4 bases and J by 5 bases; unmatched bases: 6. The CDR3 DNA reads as TGTGCCAGCAGCCCCCGGACAGGGGAGTATGGCTACACCTTC. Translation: CASSPRTGEYGYTF.

The CDR3 DNA reads as TGTGCCAGCAGCGGGACAGGGTCCGGCTACACCTTC. Amino acids: CASSGTGSGYTF. The V call is TRBV9, the J call TRBJ1-2; 8 nucleotides align to TRBD1. With 3 bases clipped from V and 8 bases from J, the junction kept 3 bases outside the gene matches. CDR1 and CDR2 (germline): SGDLS, YYNGEE. CDR3 length: 12 amino acids. Filled out from reference TRBV9 and TRBJ1-2, the complete variable domain reads DSGVTQTPKHLITATGQRVTLRCSPRSGDLSVYWYQQSLDQGLQFLIQYYNGEERAKGNILERFSAQQFPDLHSELNLSSLELGDSALYFCASSGTGSGYTFGSGTRLTVV.

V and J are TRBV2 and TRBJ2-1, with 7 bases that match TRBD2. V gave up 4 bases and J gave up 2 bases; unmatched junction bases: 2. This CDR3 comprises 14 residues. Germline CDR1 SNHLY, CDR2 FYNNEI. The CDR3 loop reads CASSAGGTYNEQFF. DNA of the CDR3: TGTGCCAGCAGTGCGGGAGGCACCTACAATGAGCAGTTCTTC.

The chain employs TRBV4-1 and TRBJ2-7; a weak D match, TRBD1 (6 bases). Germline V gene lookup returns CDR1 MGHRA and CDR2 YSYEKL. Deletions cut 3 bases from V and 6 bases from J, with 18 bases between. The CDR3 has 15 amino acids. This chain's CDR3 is CASSQYRVGLGEQYF. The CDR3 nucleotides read TGCGCCAGCAGCCAGTACAGGGTTGGGTTGGGCGAGCAGTACTTC.

The CDR3 loop is CASRGQSYTEAFF. The CDR3, as DNA: TGTGCCAGCAGGGGACAGTCTTACACTGAAGCTTTCTTT. The gene calls are TRBV7-2 and TRBJ1-1; TRBD1 aligns across 7 bases. This CDR3 is 13 amino acids long. Per germline, CDR1 SGHTA and CDR2 FQGNSA. V shed 6 bases, J shed 3 bases, and the junction held 4 bases outside the gene matches.

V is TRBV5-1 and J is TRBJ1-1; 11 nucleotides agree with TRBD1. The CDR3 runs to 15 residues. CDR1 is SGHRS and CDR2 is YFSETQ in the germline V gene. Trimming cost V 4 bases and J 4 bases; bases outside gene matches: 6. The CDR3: CASSPGQGAPTEAFF. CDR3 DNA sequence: TGCGCCAGCAGCCCTGGACAGGGGGCGCCCACTGAAGCTTTCTTT.

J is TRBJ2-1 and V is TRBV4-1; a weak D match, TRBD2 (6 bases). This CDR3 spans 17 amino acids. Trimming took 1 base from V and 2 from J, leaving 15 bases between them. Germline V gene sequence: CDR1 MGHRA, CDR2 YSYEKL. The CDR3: CASSQGSGGATYNEQFF. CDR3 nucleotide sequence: TGCGCCAGCAGCCAAGGTTCTGGCGGGGCCACCTACAATGAGCAGTTCTTC.